Listed below are T cell receptor beta chains from one sample, sequenced in a study of cytomegalovirus exposure and HLA in healthy donors. TCRdb's table, derived via immunoSEQ multiplex PCR, lists solely in-frame clones and lacks some. The table lists approximately 140,000 clones, 80% of them singletons. Sequenced: PBMCs. The receptors were gathered from a woman in her forties in good health and CMV-seronegative. CDR3s include the opening cysteine and the closing phenylalanine or tryptophan. D genes are given only for firm matches. Some rows have no size entry. The others give once, few or many, or a class for an expanded clone.

j_call: TRBJ2-7; d_call: TRBD1; v_call: TRBV11-2; clone_size: .; cdr3_aa: CASSLTDRGSYEQYF; cdr3_nt: TGTGCCAGCAGCTTAACCGACAGGGGTTCCTACGAGCAGTACTTC
j_call: TRBJ2-7; d_call: TRBD1; v_call: TRBV27; clone_size: .; cdr3_aa: CASSSTRQGSYEQYF; cdr3_nt: TGTGCCAGCAGTTCTACCCGACAGGGTTCCTACGAGCAGTACTTC
j_call: TRBJ1-2; d_call: TRBD1; v_call: TRBV12-5; clone_size: .; cdr3_aa: CASGQGASYGYTF; cdr3_nt: TGTGCTAGTGGCCAGGGGGCGAGCTATGGCTACACCTTC
j_call: TRBJ1-2; d_call: .; v_call: TRBV27; clone_size: .; cdr3_aa: CASRPGTYYGYTF; cdr3_nt: TGTGCCAGCCGTCCTGGGACATACTATGGCTACACCTTC
j_call: TRBJ2-1; d_call: TRBD2; v_call: TRBV19; clone_size: few; cdr3_aa: CASTPGGDLNEQFF; cdr3_nt: TGTGCCAGTACCCCGGGGGGTGACCTCAATGAGCAGTTCTTC
j_call: TRBJ1-2; d_call: TRBD1; v_call: TRBV6-5; clone_size: .; cdr3_aa: CASSYRTGPNYGYTF; cdr3_nt: TGTGCCAGCAGTTACCGGACAGGGCCTAACTATGGCTACACCTTC
j_call: TRBJ2-5; d_call: .; v_call: TRBV4-1; clone_size: .; cdr3_aa: CASSQGRGGEETQYF; cdr3_nt: TGCGCCAGCAGCCAGGGTAGGGGGGGCGAAGAGACCCAGTACTTC
j_call: TRBJ2-1; d_call: .; v_call: TRBV19; clone_size: .; cdr3_aa: CASSIEQPSYNEQFF; cdr3_nt: TGTGCCAGTAGTATTGAACAGCCTTCCTACAATGAGCAGTTCTTC
j_call: TRBJ1-4; d_call: .; v_call: TRBV5-4; clone_size: few; cdr3_aa: CASSPGQIGEKLFF; cdr3_nt: TGTGCCAGCAGCCCAGGACAGATAGGCGAAAAACTGTTTTTT
j_call: TRBJ2-7; d_call: .; v_call: TRBV28; clone_size: few; cdr3_aa: CASSLSATEQYF; cdr3_nt: TGTGCCAGCAGTTTGTCAGCGACCGAGCAGTACTTC
j_call: TRBJ2-7; d_call: .; v_call: TRBV11-2; clone_size: .; cdr3_aa: CASMGGGIPSGYEQYF; cdr3_nt: TGTGCCAGCATGGGGGGTGGTATCCCCTCGGGCTACGAGCAGTACTTC
j_call: TRBJ1-2; d_call: .; v_call: TRBV6-1; clone_size: .; cdr3_aa: CASSEAGGNGYTF; cdr3_nt: TGTGCCAGCAGTGAAGCTGGGGGGAATGGCTACACCTTC
j_call: TRBJ2-3; d_call: .; v_call: TRBV27; clone_size: .; cdr3_aa: CASSLGGASDTQYF; cdr3_nt: TGTGCCAGCAGTTTAGGGGGCGCGTCAGATACGCAGTATTTT
j_call: TRBJ2-7; d_call: .; v_call: TRBV6-6; clone_size: .; cdr3_aa: CASSYSSMYEQYF; cdr3_nt: TGTGCCAGCAGTTACTCTTCCATGTACGAGCAGTACTTC
j_call: TRBJ1-3; d_call: .; v_call: TRBV19; clone_size: .; cdr3_aa: CASSRGGSSGNTIYF; cdr3_nt: TGTGCCAGTAGTAGGGGGGGGTCCTCTGGAAACACCATATATTTT
j_call: TRBJ1-3; d_call: TRBD1; v_call: TRBV7-2; clone_size: once; cdr3_aa: CASSWDRNSGNTIYF; cdr3_nt: TGTGCCAGCAGCTGGGACAGAAACTCTGGAAACACCATATATTTT
j_call: TRBJ1-1; d_call: .; v_call: TRBV28; clone_size: .; cdr3_aa: CASSLFDRNTEAFF; cdr3_nt: TGTGCCAGCAGTTTATTCGACAGGAACACTGAAGCTTTCTTT
j_call: TRBJ1-2; d_call: TRBD1; v_call: TRBV2; clone_size: few; cdr3_aa: CASMPGGWDGYTF; cdr3_nt: TGTGCCAGCATGCCAGGGGGCTGGGATGGCTACACCTTC
j_call: TRBJ2-7; d_call: .; v_call: TRBV9; clone_size: .; cdr3_aa: CASSVGADPSYEQYF; cdr3_nt: TGTGCCAGCAGCGTAGGGGCAGATCCATCCTACGAGCAGTACTTC
j_call: TRBJ1-5; d_call: TRBD1; v_call: TRBV28; clone_size: .; cdr3_aa: CASSFGRRGTQPQHF; cdr3_nt: TGTGCCAGCAGTTTCGGACGCAGGGGGACGCAGCCCCAGCATTTT
j_call: TRBJ2-2; d_call: .; v_call: TRBV6-5; clone_size: .; cdr3_aa: CASTGGALNTGELFF; cdr3_nt: TGTGCCAGCACCGGGGGAGCATTGAACACCGGGGAGCTGTTTTTT
j_call: TRBJ2-7; d_call: TRBD1; v_call: TRBV5-4; clone_size: few; cdr3_aa: CASSIDRGPGEQYF; cdr3_nt: TGTGCCAGCAGCATTGACAGGGGGCCAGGCGAGCAGTACTTC
j_call: TRBJ1-2; d_call: TRBD1; v_call: TRBV29-1; clone_size: .; cdr3_aa: CSVWDRESHYGYTF; cdr3_nt: TGCAGCGTCTGGGACAGGGAATCCCACTATGGCTACACCTTC
j_call: TRBJ2-5; d_call: TRBD1; v_call: TRBV5-6; clone_size: .; cdr3_aa: CASSFRSVGTGLQETQYF; cdr3_nt: TGTGCCAGCAGCTTTCGGTCCGTGGGGACAGGCCTTCAAGAGACCCAGTACTTC
j_call: TRBJ2-7; d_call: .; v_call: TRBV19; clone_size: few; cdr3_aa: CASSIALLLSSEQYF; cdr3_nt: TGTGCCAGTAGTATTGCCCTACTCCTGTCCAGCGAGCAGTACTTC
j_call: TRBJ1-1; d_call: TRBD1; v_call: TRBV5-4; clone_size: .; cdr3_aa: CASSLNRGLGEAFF; cdr3_nt: TGTGCCAGCAGCTTGAACAGGGGGCTTGGTGAAGCTTTCTTT
j_call: TRBJ1-5; d_call: .; v_call: TRBV7-8; clone_size: .; cdr3_aa: CASSLVSGINQPQHF; cdr3_nt: TGTGCCAGCAGCTTAGTATCGGGGATCAATCAGCCCCAGCATTTT
j_call: TRBJ1-1; d_call: .; v_call: TRBV14; clone_size: .; cdr3_aa: CASSQVGFTEGMNTEAFF; cdr3_nt: TGTGCCAGCAGCCAAGTAGGGTTTACGGAGGGAATGAACACTGAAGCTTTCTTT
j_call: TRBJ2-1; d_call: TRBD2; v_call: TRBV19; clone_size: .; cdr3_aa: CASSMRGLAHNEQFF; cdr3_nt: TGTGCCAGTAGTATGCGAGGACTAGCCCACAATGAGCAGTTCTTC
j_call: TRBJ2-5; d_call: TRBD2; v_call: TRBV2; clone_size: .; cdr3_aa: CASSSGTSGFQETQYF; cdr3_nt: TGTGCCAGCAGTTCCGGGACTAGCGGATTTCAAGAGACCCAGTACTTC
j_call: TRBJ2-2; d_call: TRBD2; v_call: TRBV5-6; clone_size: once; cdr3_aa: CASSLQAGGNTGELFF; cdr3_nt: TGTGCCAGCAGCTTGCAAGCGGGAGGGAACACCGGGGAGCTGTTTTTT
j_call: TRBJ2-3; d_call: TRBD1; v_call: TRBV15; clone_size: .; cdr3_aa: CATRGDRDTDTQYF; cdr3_nt: TGTGCCACCAGAGGGGACAGGGACACAGATACGCAGTATTTT
j_call: TRBJ1-6; d_call: .; v_call: TRBV12-1; clone_size: .; cdr3_aa: CASSFAPGQGVRTNNSPLHF; cdr3_nt: TGTGCCAGCAGCTTTGCCCCGGGACAGGGGGTGCGGACTAATAATTCACCCCTCCACTTT
j_call: TRBJ1-5; d_call: .; v_call: TRBV7-9; clone_size: .; cdr3_aa: CASSVEGWPQHF; cdr3_nt: TGTGCCAGCAGCGTAGAGGGGTGGCCCCAGCATTTT
j_call: TRBJ2-7; d_call: TRBD1; v_call: TRBV5-6; clone_size: .; cdr3_aa: CASGNRGLWSYEQYF; cdr3_nt: TGTGCCAGCGGCAACAGGGGGCTATGGTCCTACGAGCAGTACTTC
j_call: TRBJ2-5; d_call: .; v_call: TRBV28; clone_size: .; cdr3_aa: CASSSGTRGTQYF; cdr3_nt: TGTGCCAGCAGTTCGGGCACACGGGGGACCCAGTACTTC
j_call: TRBJ1-2; d_call: TRBD1; v_call: TRBV6-6; clone_size: once; cdr3_aa: CASLGRDRGFAGYTF; cdr3_nt: TGTGCCAGCCTGGGACGAGACAGGGGTTTCGCTGGCTACACCTTC
j_call: TRBJ2-7; d_call: .; v_call: TRBV11-2; clone_size: .; cdr3_aa: CASSFRGRSTYEQYF; cdr3_nt: TGTGCCAGCAGCTTTAGGGGGAGATCGACCTACGAGCAGTACTTC
j_call: TRBJ2-2; d_call: .; v_call: TRBV29-1; clone_size: few; cdr3_aa: CSVRRDSRDGELFF; cdr3_nt: TGCAGCGTTCGAAGGGACTCTAGAGACGGGGAGCTGTTTTTT
j_call: TRBJ2-7; d_call: .; v_call: TRBV7-2; clone_size: .; cdr3_aa: CASSLNSGGIYEQYF; cdr3_nt: TGTGCCAGCAGCTTAAATTCTGGCGGGATATACGAGCAGTACTTC
j_call: TRBJ1-1; d_call: .; v_call: TRBV7-6; clone_size: few; cdr3_aa: CASSLGSGEAFF; cdr3_nt: TGTGCCAGCAGCTTAGGGTCTGGCGAAGCTTTCTTT
j_call: TRBJ2-3; d_call: TRBD1; v_call: TRBV29-1; clone_size: .; cdr3_aa: CSVHRGLTDTQYF; cdr3_nt: TGCAGCGTTCACAGGGGTCTCACAGATACGCAGTATTTT
j_call: TRBJ2-5; d_call: TRBD1; v_call: TRBV18; clone_size: .; cdr3_aa: CASSPLVGQQETQYF; cdr3_nt: TGTGCCAGCTCACCTCTGGTGGGACAGCAAGAGACCCAGTACTTC
j_call: TRBJ1-6; d_call: .; v_call: TRBV6-5; clone_size: .; cdr3_aa: CASGRGQGNSPLHF; cdr3_nt: TGTGCCAGCGGTAGGGGCCAGGGGAATTCACCCCTCCACTTT
j_call: TRBJ2-5; d_call: TRBD2; v_call: TRBV4-3; clone_size: .; cdr3_aa: CASSQELTSGRALETQYF; cdr3_nt: TGCGCCAGCAGCCAAGAGCTTACTAGCGGGAGGGCCTTGGAGACCCAGTACTTC
j_call: TRBJ2-2; d_call: TRBD2; v_call: TRBV5-1; clone_size: .; cdr3_aa: CASSYSGTSGANTGELFF; cdr3_nt: TGCGCCAGCAGCTACTCCGGGACTAGCGGCGCGAACACCGGGGAGCTGTTTTTT
j_call: TRBJ2-2; d_call: .; v_call: TRBV4-1; clone_size: .; cdr3_aa: CASSQAGGLNTGELFF; cdr3_nt: TGCGCCAGCAGCCAAGCCGGGGGGCTGAACACCGGGGAGCTGTTTTTT
j_call: TRBJ1-6; d_call: TRBD1; v_call: TRBV10-3; clone_size: once; cdr3_aa: CAISDRRGHSPLHF; cdr3_nt: TGTGCCATCAGTGACCGCAGGGGGCACTCACCCCTCCACTTT
j_call: TRBJ2-7; d_call: TRBD1; v_call: TRBV2; clone_size: once; cdr3_aa: CASSDGGQGFDEQYF; cdr3_nt: TGTGCCAGCAGTGACGGGGGACAGGGGTTTGACGAGCAGTACTTC
j_call: TRBJ2-6; d_call: .; v_call: TRBV5-1; clone_size: few; cdr3_aa: CASSQTGANVLTF; cdr3_nt: TGCGCCAGCAGCCAGACTGGGGCCAACGTCCTGACTTTC
j_call: TRBJ1-4; d_call: .; v_call: TRBV5-1; clone_size: .; cdr3_aa: CASSLGQNNEKLFF; cdr3_nt: TGCGCCAGCAGCTTGGGGCAGAATAATGAAAAACTGTTTTTT
j_call: TRBJ2-1; d_call: .; v_call: TRBV13; clone_size: .; cdr3_aa: CASSSIGTRRSSYNEQFF; cdr3_nt: TGTGCCAGCAGCTCAATCGGGACTCGCCGGAGCTCCTACAATGAGCAGTTCTTC
j_call: TRBJ1-2; d_call: .; v_call: TRBV15; clone_size: .; cdr3_aa: CATSRGGEAQVSFSGYTF; cdr3_nt: TGTGCCACCAGCAGAGGGGGGGAAGCCCAAGTTTCCTTTAGTGGCTACACCTTC
j_call: TRBJ2-7; d_call: .; v_call: TRBV6-5; clone_size: .; cdr3_aa: CASTAGEAYEQYF; cdr3_nt: TGTGCCAGCACCGCTGGGGAGGCCTACGAGCAGTACTTC
j_call: TRBJ1-2; d_call: TRBD1; v_call: TRBV28; clone_size: .; cdr3_aa: CASSPGTEPYGYTF; cdr3_nt: TGTGCCAGCAGTCCCGGGACAGAACCTTATGGCTACACCTTC
j_call: TRBJ2-7; d_call: .; v_call: TRBV4-3; clone_size: few; cdr3_aa: CASSQDAGRTSYEQYF; cdr3_nt: TGCGCCAGCAGCCAAGATGCGGGACGTACTTCCTACGAGCAGTACTTC
j_call: TRBJ2-5; d_call: .; v_call: TRBV29-1; clone_size: .; cdr3_aa: CSVFGQETQYF; cdr3_nt: TGCAGCGTTTTCGGTCAAGAGACCCAGTACTTC
j_call: TRBJ1-4; d_call: .; v_call: TRBV12-5; clone_size: .; cdr3_aa: CASGLIGGANEKLFF; cdr3_nt: TGTGCTAGTGGTTTGATCGGGGGGGCTAATGAAAAACTGTTTTTT